This T cell receptor beta chain was captured by sequencing in a study of T cell responses to AZD1222 COVID-19 vaccine. Method: immunoSEQ multiplex PCR; TCRdb's copy keeps in-frame clones and lacks some. The sample has about 150,000 clones, roughly nine tenths seen once; the top ten hold approximately 1.5%. The trim removed 3 bases at V and 3 bases at J, leaving 7 bases unmatched. Germline-derived CDR1 and CDR2 are MDHEN and SYDVKM. The CDR3 extends over 16 amino acids. The sample was peripheral blood, taken on day 0 of AZD1222 vaccination. The rearrangement uses TRBV28 and TRBJ2-7; 11 bases map to TRBD2. The origin of this receptor is an adult in good health. In DNA, the CDR3 is TGTGCCAGCAGTTTGACCGTAGCGGGAGGGAGCTACGAGCAGTACTTC. Protein sequence: CASSLTVAGGSYEQYF.